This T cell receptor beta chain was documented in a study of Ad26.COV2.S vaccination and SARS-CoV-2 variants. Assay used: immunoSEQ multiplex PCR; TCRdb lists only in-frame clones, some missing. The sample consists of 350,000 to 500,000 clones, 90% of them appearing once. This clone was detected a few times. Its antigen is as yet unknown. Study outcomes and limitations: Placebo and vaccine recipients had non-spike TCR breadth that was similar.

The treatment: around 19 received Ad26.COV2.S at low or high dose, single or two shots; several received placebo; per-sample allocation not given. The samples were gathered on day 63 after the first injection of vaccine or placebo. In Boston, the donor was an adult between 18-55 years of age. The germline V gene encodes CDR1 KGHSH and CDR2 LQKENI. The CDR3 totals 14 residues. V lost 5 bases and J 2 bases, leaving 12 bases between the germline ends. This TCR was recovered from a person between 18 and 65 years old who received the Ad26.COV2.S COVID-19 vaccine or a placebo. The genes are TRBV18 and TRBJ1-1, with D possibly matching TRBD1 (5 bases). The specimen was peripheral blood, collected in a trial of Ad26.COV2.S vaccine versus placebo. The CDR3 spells CASSARAFNTEAFF. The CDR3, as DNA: TGTGCCAGCTCAGCCAGGGCTTTCAACACTGAAGCTTTCTTT.